This T cell receptor beta chain was recorded in a study of CD4 T cells in relation to SARS-CoV-2 and coronaviruses. Before the COVID-19 pandemic, during about 2011-2019, CD4+ T cells were taken from unexposed donors. CD4+ T cells were isolated from the cells after more than nine days of culture. As regards this clone: Its antigen remains unknown.

V gave up 1 base and J gave up 6 bases, with 9 bases separating them. The CDR3 totals 13 residues. Per germline, CDR1 KGHSH and CDR2 LQKENI. Clones were read by immunoSEQ multiplex PCR, and TCRdb kept only the in-frame ones, dropping some. The sample lists roughly 18,000 clones; approximately 80% were seen once. This sequence originates from a human donor in good health. The sequenced sample was CD4+ T cells from PBMCs, cultured in vitro. The V gene is TRBV18, the J gene TRBJ1-1; D call uncertain. The CDR3 region is CASSPLAYAEAFF. For the CDR3, the DNA is TGTGCCAGCTCACCACTGGCCTACGCTGAAGCTTTCTTT.